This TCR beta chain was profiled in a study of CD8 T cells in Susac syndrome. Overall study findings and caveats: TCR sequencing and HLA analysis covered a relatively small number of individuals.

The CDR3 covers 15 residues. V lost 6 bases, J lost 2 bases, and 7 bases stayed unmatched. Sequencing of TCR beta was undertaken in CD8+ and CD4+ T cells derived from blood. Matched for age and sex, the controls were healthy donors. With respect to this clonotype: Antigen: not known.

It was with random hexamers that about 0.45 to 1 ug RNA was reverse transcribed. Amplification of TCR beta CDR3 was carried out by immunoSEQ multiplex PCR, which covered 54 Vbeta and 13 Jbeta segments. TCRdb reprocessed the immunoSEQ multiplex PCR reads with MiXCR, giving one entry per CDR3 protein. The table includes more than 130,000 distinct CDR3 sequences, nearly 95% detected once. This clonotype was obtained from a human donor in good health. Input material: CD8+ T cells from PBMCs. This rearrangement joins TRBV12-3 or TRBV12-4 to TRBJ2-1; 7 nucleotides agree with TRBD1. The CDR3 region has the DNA TGTGCCAGCAGGTCCGGGACAGCAACCTACAATGAGCAGTTCTTC. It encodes CASRSGTATYNEQFF.